This T cell receptor beta chain was recovered during a study of T cell responses to AZD1222 COVID-19 vaccine. Study results and caveats: As reported, nearly half of all spike-specific TCRs target variant regions that are unmutated.

Method: immunoSEQ multiplex PCR; TCRdb's copy keeps in-frame clones and lacks some. The sample holds over 100,000 clones, around 90% seen once. The CDR3 has 17 amino acids. Germline lookup yields CDR1 MGHRA and CDR2 YSYEKL. The junction had 5 bases not matched to a gene; V was cut back by 1 base and J by 1 base. Remarks on this clone: Its antigen is still unknown.

The source was peripheral blood, collected on day 0 of AZD1222 vaccination. This sequence joins TRBV4-1 and TRBJ1-2; TRBD1 matches 11 bases. The sequence was obtained from an adult in good health. The CDR3 DNA is TGCGCCAGCAGCCAAGTCGGGGGGACAGGGGGTAACTATGGCTACACCTTC. Residues: CASSQVGGTGGNYGYTF.